This T cell receptor beta chain emerged from a study of T cells in Graves' hyperthyroidism and ophthalmopathy (dated by TCRdb to the late 2010s). For the study in its entirety: Peripheral blood was collected at initial diagnosis, before any treatment. TCR V-J signatures able to tell the groups apart were searched for in a discovery cohort of 100 patients, of whom 43 had Graves' ophthalmopathy and 57 had stable Graves' hyperthyroidism. Whether ophthalmopathy could be predicted prospectively was tested in an independent validation cohort made up of fewer than 20 hyperthyroidism patients plus 17 patients who later progressed to ophthalmopathy. For training and testing, the approximately 92 patients in the discovery cohort were randomly divided in a 7:3 ratio. Thyroid tissue and blood T-cell repertoires from several Graves' hyperthyroidism patients were also compared in the study. After sampling, hyperthyroidism patients received methimazole starting at 30 mg daily, and ophthalmopathy patients received high-dose intravenous methylprednisolone. The paper describes TCR Vbeta CDR3 sequencing of about 140 peripheral blood samples, made up of 43 ophthalmopathy patients, more than 70 hyperthyroidism patients and approximately 17 progressor patients.

Trimming takes 2 bases off V and 2 bases off J; junction bases not matched to a gene: 6. The germline V gene yields LGHNA for CDR1 and YSLEER for CDR2. The CDR3 spans 17 residues, from the cysteine through the phenylalanine. Of the read, only the CDR3 DNA is kept; its 51 bases are in frame from base 1. Amplification of TCR beta CDR3 regions was carried out from RNA transcripts. A first-round RT-PCR of the TCR CDR3 used the HTBI primer set with the Qiagen OneStep RT-PCR kit. A second multiplex PCR round built the libraries, followed by size selection and purification. Paired-end sequencing of the libraries was performed with 100 bp reads on an Illumina HiSeq2000. The authors processed their data as follows. SOAPnuke was used to process the raw data, with reads discarded if the reads contained adapters or uncalled bases, had a mean Phred below 15, or lacked an exact constant-primer or identifier match. COPE v1.2.5 was used to merge the high-quality paired reads, and each unique nucleotide sequence was defined as a clonotype. MiTCR v1.1 was used to align clonotypes to the IMGT TRBV, TRBD and TRBJ reference segments. Analysis was restricted to V-J combinations with a frequency above 0.0001, which covered 99.2% of repertoires. The TCS score was defined as F50 (clonal expansion) divided by E x V (chaos), with BLOSUM62-based TCRdist calculated between CDR3 peptides within each V-J. Welch's t-statistics and random forest reduced fewer than 550 V-J features to around 14, which were used in a naive Bayes classifier (R e1071). TCRdb passed the public sequencing reads through fastp at Q25 and MiXCR, retaining productive beta sequences. When rows share a CDR3 protein, they turn into one entry using the most common DNA and genes. The V and J calls reflect TCRdb's pipeline rather than the authors' work. Here the sample has about 290,000 distinct CDR3 sequences; 10% to 15% occur a single time. In total, the top ten clones hold almost 8% of the sample.

What the study reported, not specific to this receptor: In validation, progression to ophthalmopathy was predicted by the model with almost 71% sensitivity and 72% to 85% specificity, a median of 6.5 months before onset. Most expanded thyroid clonotypes (frequency above 0.001) were also detected in blood, suggesting blood repertoires may reflect thyroid immune responses. In cross-validation, a model built on a 13 V-J signature told ophthalmopathy apart from stable hyperthyroidism with 87.88% sensitivity and roughly 83% specificity, and in testing the same model reached 80%/75%. Sample size was not statistically predetermined, and blinding of investigators to group allocation was not performed.

In regard to this clonotype: Which antigen it targets is not known. Base qualities were left out, and no much larger clone turns up one base away.

Hyperthyroidism patients were newly diagnosed, with disease duration under 2 months, and aged 18 to 65 years. Any patient with an uncontrolled infection, another autoimmune disease, pregnancy or lactation was excluded. Diagnoses relied on clinical symptoms, serum thyroxine and TRAb, thyroid ultrasound and orbital computed tomography. Blood from progressor patients was collected at the time of first diagnosis with hyperthyroidism, before any ophthalmopathy symptoms had appeared. PBMCs were separated from approximately 10 ml of fresh peripheral blood using Ficoll-Paque density gradient centrifugation. Progressor patients were initially diagnosed with Graves' hyperthyroidism and developed ophthalmopathy during follow-up. Total RNA was extracted with Trizol reagent, and quality was checked on an Agilent 2100 Bioanalyzer.

The TCR sequence derives from a woman in her thirties with Graves' hyperthyroidism that later progressed to Graves' ophthalmopathy. The specimen was blood. The chain is encoded by TRBV4-3 joined to TRBJ2-2, with 9 central nucleotides matching TRBD2. The sequence in DNA is TGCGCCAGCAGCCAATCCTTAGCGGGAGTCAACACCGGGGAGCTGTTTTTT. Its protein reads: CASSQSLAGVNTGELFF.